The 9 T cell receptor beta chains reported below all come from one sample, sequenced in a study of cytomegalovirus exposure and HLA in healthy donors. The assay was immunoSEQ multiplex PCR, and TCRdb's table has in-frame clones only and misses some. The sample has 150,000 to 200,000 clones; roughly 96% are singletons. Material for sequencing was PBMCs. All receptors derive from a woman aged 18-35 years in good health and CMV-seronegative.

The V gene is TRBV19, the J gene TRBJ2-2; D is ambiguous. Trimming removed 3 bases from V and 8 bases from J, with 4 bases in between. This CDR3 contains 11 residues. Germline CDR1 is LNHDA and CDR2 is SQIVND (reference sequence). Here the CDR3 reads CASSIQGELFF. The CDR3, as DNA: TGTGCCAGTAGTATTCAGGGGGAGCTGTTTTTT.

The chain has TRBV27 and TRBJ2-7; 7 bases map to TRBD2. The CDR3 has 13 amino acids. In germline, CDR1 is MNHEY, CDR2 SMNVEV (reference sequence). With V trimmed by 3 bases and J by 4 bases, 3 bases remained unmatched. CDR3 bases: TGTGCCAGCAGTTTTAGGGAGGGGTACGAGCAGTACTTC. Amino acid sequence: CASSFREGYEQYF.

The rearrangement uses TRBV4-3 and TRBJ2-2; no reliable D call. CDR3 length: 13 residues. Trimming pared 0 bases from V and 7 bases from J, leaving 6 bases between. CDR1 is LGHNA, CDR2 YSLEER, per germline. CDR3 amino acids: CASSQDLSGELFF. The CDR3 DNA sequence: TGCGCCAGCAGCCAAGATCTGAGCGGGGAGCTGTTTTTT.

J is TRBJ1-6 and V is TRBV4-3; 8 positions match TRBD1. Germline CDR1 LGHNA, CDR2 YSLEER. J was trimmed by 16 bases and V by 3 bases; bases with no gene match: 8. CDR3 length: 13 amino acids. The CDR3 loop is CASSHPGQGRLHF. The CDR3 DNA reads TGCGCCAGCAGCCACCCTGGACAGGGTAGGCTCCACTTT.

Points on this clone: Mismatch with germline at one junction end may stem from a read error. This rearrangement joins TRBV6-1 to TRBJ1-1; D remains unclear. Germline CDR1 is MNHNS and CDR2 is SASEGT. The CDR3 runs to 11 residues. The CDR3, as DNA: TGTGCCAGCAGGGAGAGATCTGAAGCTCTCTTT. Its translation: CASRERSEALF.

The chain has TRBV30 and TRBJ1-1, with D hard to call. Trimming took off 3 bases at V and 0 bases at J, with 5 bases between the two ends. Germline V gene data show CDR1 as GTSNPN and CDR2 as SVGIG (reference sequence). The CDR3 totals 12 residues. Here the CDR3 DNA reads TGTGCCTGGAGGGGAGTGAACACTGAAGCTTTCTTT. It yields the protein CAWRGVNTEAFF.

The V and J genes are TRBV20-1 and TRBJ1-2, with D unresolved. The V gene lost 7 bases and the J gene lost 8 bases, with 14 bases spanning the gap. The CDR3 totals 11 residues. Germline lookup yields CDR1 DFQATT and CDR2 SNEGSKA (reference sequence). DNA of the CDR3: TGCAGTGGAGAGGCGGGTAACGGCTACACCTTC. This codes for CSGEAGNGYTF.

This sequence joins TRBV27 and TRBJ1-1; 8 nucleotides line up with TRBD1. The V gene's germline CDR1 is MNHEY and CDR2 SMNVEV (reference sequence). The CDR3 has 13 amino acids. With 8 bases clipped from V and 8 bases from J, the junction kept 10 bases outside the gene matches. For the CDR3, the DNA is TGTGCCAGCGGCTACAGGGGGGGGAGAGAAGCTTTCTTT. Its protein is CASGYRGGREAFF.

The chain recombines TRBV5-4 with TRBJ2-1; TRBD1 matches 8 bases. There are 15 residues in the CDR3. J was trimmed by 5 bases and V by 2 bases; bases with no gene match: 6. The V gene's germline CDR1 is SGHNT and CDR2 YYREEE (reference sequence). As DNA, the CDR3 is TGTGCCAGCAGCTTAGTGGACAGGGCCAACAATGAGCAGTTCTTC. It specifies CASSLVDRANNEQFF.